The rows below give T cell receptor beta chains drawn from one sample of a study of a mutant IDH1 vaccine in newly diagnosed glioma. Sequencing used immunoSEQ multiplex PCR; TCRdb keeps in-frame clones, though not all of them. This sample yields tens of thousands of clones, of which around 82% are seen a single time; 6% to 9.5% belongs to the top ten. Specimen: PBMCs, collected from a glioma patient treated with radiotherapy, temozolomide or both. These receptors all come from a woman aged 45-59 years with glioma. Each CDR3 is given with its conserved first and last residue. The D gene is left open where the match is weak. The listing skips clone size in some rows; elsewhere it reads once, few, many or a size class.

CDR3aa | CDR3nt | v_gene | abundance | d_gene | j_gene | len
CASSMGRDTEAFF | TGCGCCAGCAGCATGGGCAGGGACACTGAAGCTTTCTTT | TRBV5-1 | once | - | TRBJ1-1 | 13
CASPRRVPLNEQYF | TGTGCCAGTCCACGCCGGGTTCCGTTGAACGAGCAGTACTTC | TRBV19 | - | - | TRBJ2-7 | 14
CASSYGGGGNQPQHF | TGTGCCAGCAGTTACGGGGGCGGGGGCAATCAGCCCCAGCATTTT | TRBV28 | - | - | TRBJ1-5 | 15
CASSLGSGYPYEQYF | TGTGCCAGCAGCTTAGGTTCAGGCTATCCCTACGAGCAGTACTTC | TRBV7-9 | - | - | TRBJ2-7 | 15
CASSLDSGRVYEQYF | TGTGCCAGCAGCTTGGACAGTGGTAGGGTCTACGAGCAGTACTTC | TRBV5-6 | once | - | TRBJ2-7 | 15
CASSPSALGREAQHF | TGTGCCAGCAGCCCCTCGGCCCTAGGGAGAGAAGCCCAGCATTTT | TRBV28 | - | - | TRBJ1-5 | 15
CASSYESGTYYGYTF | TGTGCCAGCAGTTACGAGTCGGGGACTTACTATGGCTACACCTTC | TRBV6-5 | - | - | TRBJ1-2 | 15
CASSIHVDTEAFF | TGTGCCAGCAGCATTCATGTCGACACTGAAGCTTTCTTT | TRBV9 | few | - | TRBJ1-1 | 13
CALRDPGRWGYTF | TGTGCCCTGCGGGACCCTGGGCGTTGGGGCTACACCTTC | TRBV6-6 | - | - | TRBJ1-2 | 13
CASSLTRGREADTQYF | TGCGCCAGCAGCTTAACCAGGGGGCGTGAGGCAGATACGCAGTATTTT | TRBV5-1 | - | TRBD1 | TRBJ2-3 | 16
CASSSNPGRIAPGEQYF | TGCGCCAGCAGCTCCAACCCCGGCCGGATAGCTCCTGGCGAGCAGTACTTC | TRBV4-1 | - | - | TRBJ2-7 | 17
CASSEWHRGRPKNIQYF | TGTGCCAGCAGTGAATGGCACAGGGGGCGACCCAAAAACATTCAGTACTTC | TRBV25-1 | medium-sized | TRBD1 | TRBJ2-4 | 17
CASSVEGPDTQYF | TGTGCCAGCAGCGTAGAAGGACCAGATACGCAGTATTTT | TRBV9 | - | - | TRBJ2-3 | 13
CASSERQGNTIYF | TGTGCCAGCAGTGAACGACAGGGAAACACCATATATTTT | TRBV2 | - | - | TRBJ1-3 | 13
CASGELTQRNTEAFF | TGTGCCAGCGGGGAGTTAACTCAGCGGAACACTGAAGCTTTCTTT | TRBV2 | - | - | TRBJ1-1 | 15
CASTSGRAMNTEAFF | TGTGCCAGTACCTCGGGCAGGGCCATGAACACTGAAGCTTTCTTT | TRBV19 | - | - | TRBJ1-1 | 15
CASSHASGGSTDTQYF | TGTGCCAGTAGTCATGCTAGCGGGGGGAGCACAGATACGCAGTATTTT | TRBV19 | - | TRBD2 | TRBJ2-3 | 16
CASSGGQVGSNEQFF | TGTGCCAGCAGCGGTGGACAGGTCGGGTCGAATGAGCAGTTCTTC | TRBV5-4 | - | TRBD1 | TRBJ2-1 | 15
CASRPARSGTEAFF | TGTGCCAGCAGACCGGCGAGGTCGGGCACTGAAGCTTTCTTT | TRBV5-5 | - | - | TRBJ1-1 | 14
CASSLAPGTVYEQYF | TGTGCCAGCAGCTTAGCACCCGGGACAGTTTACGAGCAGTACTTC | TRBV7-2 | - | TRBD1 | TRBJ2-7 | 15
CAWMKGNGEKLFF | TGTGCCTGGATGAAGGGGAACGGTGAAAAACTGTTTTTT | TRBV30 | few | - | TRBJ1-4 | 13
CASSFKGEGTEAFF | TGTGCCAGCAGCTTTAAGGGGGAAGGCACTGAAGCTTTCTTT | TRBV7-9 | - | - | TRBJ1-1 | 14
CASSEAGSYGYTF | TGTGCCAGCAGTGAAGCCGGATCCTATGGCTACACCTTC | TRBV6-1 | - | - | TRBJ1-2 | 13